The 28 T cell receptor beta chains below all came from one sample that was sequenced in a study of shared clonotypes between healthy human individuals. The data were produced by immunoSEQ multiplex PCR, yet TCRdb's version contains in-frame clones alone and is incomplete. Among about 1 million clones listed, under 80% were seen once. Material: memory CD4+ T cells sorted from blood. Sample subset: CD45RA-negative fraction. Receptor source: a man younger than 35 in good health.

The chain employs TRBV2 and TRBJ2-2; 9 bases are a match to TRBD2. The germline CDR1 and CDR2 sequences are SNHLY and FYNNEI. This CDR3 has 15 amino acids. With 3 bases clipped from V and 4 bases from J, the junction kept 3 bases outside the gene matches. The CDR3 DNA is TGTGCCAGCAGTGACTTAGCGGGAGTCACCGGGGAGCTGTTTTTT. Translation: CASSDLAGVTGELFF.

This clone was counted between two and nine times. V is TRBV28 and J is TRBJ1-5; D perhaps matches TRBD1 (6 bases). Germline V CDR1 and CDR2: MDHEN, SYDVKM. V shed 6 bases and J shed 6 bases, with 15 bases lying between them. The CDR3 has 14 amino acids. CDR3 region: CASRTGGALQPQHF. For the CDR3, the DNA is TGTGCCAGCAGGACGGGGGGGGCGCTTCAGCCCCAGCATTTT.

The table lists this clone with a few counts. The junction shows a germline mismatch at one end, possibly a read error. The chain couples TRBV6-1 to TRBJ1-1; D gene ambiguous. Germline-derived CDR1 and CDR2 are MNHNS and SASEGT. CDR3 length equals 15 residues. The CDR3 protein is CASSEAGGSYTEAFF. In DNA form, the CDR3 reads TGTGCCAGCAGCGAAGCAGGTGGCAGCTACACTGAAGCTTTCTTT.

With regard to this clone: The sample carries other DNA sequences with the same CDR3. The rearrangement uses TRBV6-1 and TRBJ1-2; no firm D call. The germline V and J ends were trimmed by 4 bases and 5 bases, with 5 bases remaining between them. CDR1 and CDR2 (germline): MNHNS, SASEGT. The CDR3 runs to 11 residues. This chain's CDR3 is CASSVGYGYTF. The DNA for the CDR3 is TGTGCCAGCAGTGTGGGGTATGGCTACACCTTC.

This clone was seen a handful of times. The chain has TRBV4-2 and TRBJ2-1; 11 positions agree with TRBD2. This CDR3 contains 16 residues. J lost 10 bases, V lost 4 bases, and 12 bases had no gene match. Germline lookup yields CDR1 LGHNA and CDR2 YNFKEQ. The chain's CDR3 is CASSPVLAGDSREQFF. The CDR3 DNA sequence: TGTGCCAGCAGCCCGGTACTAGCGGGGGATTCAAGGGAGCAGTTCTTC.

The chain uses TRBV10-3 and TRBJ2-2; TRBD2 might be the D (6 bases). The CDR3 is made up of 12 amino acids. V was trimmed by 10 bases and J by 6 bases, leaving 12 bases between them. Germline values: CDR1 ENHRY, CDR2 SYGVKD. This chain's CDR3 is CATLPGAGELFF. CDR3 DNA sequence: TGTGCCACCCTACCGGGGGCCGGGGAGCTGTTTTTT.

The V gene is TRBV28, the J gene TRBJ2-7; a weak D match, TRBD1 (6 bases). The germline V gene encodes CDR1 MDHEN and CDR2 SYDVKM. With 6 bases removed from V and 6 bases from J, the gap between germline ends came to 15 bases. CDR3 length equals 13 residues. CDR3 in DNA: TGTGCCAGCAGGCACCCTACAGGGAGCGAGCAGTACTTC. Amino acids: CASRHPTGSEQYF.

This chain connects TRBV7-2 to TRBJ1-5; a possible D gene is TRBD1 (6 bases). This CDR3 region has 15 residues. Germline assignment: CDR1 SGHTA and CDR2 FQGNSA. The V and J ends lost 5 bases and 4 bases respectively, with 15 bases between them. The DNA for the CDR3 is TGTGCCAGCAGCACCAACAGGGTTGGAAATCAGCCCCAGCATTTT. Its protein is CASSTNRVGNQPQHF.

The chain is built from TRBV25-1 and TRBJ2-3; D call uncertain. This CDR3 region has 11 residues. V lost 6 bases to trimming and J lost 6 bases, with 7 bases between them. Germline CDR1 MGHDK, CDR2 SYGVNS. The CDR3 bases are TGTGCCAGCAGAGTGGGGGATACGCAGTATTTT. Translation: CASRVGDTQYF. Full variable domain (remainder filled in from reference TRBV25-1 and TRBJ2-3): EADIYQTPRYLVIGTGKKITLECSQTMGHDKMYWYQQDPGMELHLIHYSYGVNSTEKGDLSSESTVSRIRTEHFPLTLESARPSHTSQYLCASRVGDTQYFGPGTRLTVL.

The gene calls are TRBV7-2 and TRBJ2-3; 13 bases line up with TRBD2. The CDR3 is 15 residues long. J was trimmed by 12 bases and V by 4 bases; bases with no gene match: 10. Germline CDR1 and CDR2: SGHTA and FQGNSA. CDR3: CASSSLTSGGPSQYF. CDR3 in DNA: TGTGCCAGCAGCTCCCTGACTAGCGGGGGGCCTTCACAGTATTTT.

This clone was found once. This chain links TRBV7-2 with TRBJ2-3; TRBD2 aligns across 8 bases. After removal of 1 base from V and 2 bases from J, the junction contained 11 bases not matched to a gene. The CDR3 spans 18 residues. Germline assignment: CDR1 SGHTA and CDR2 FQGNSA. The CDR3 loop is CASSLVPRGSGTTDTQYF. In nucleotides, the CDR3 is TGTGCCAGCAGCTTAGTCCCGCGGGGTAGCGGGACCACAGATACGCAGTATTTT. Supplemented by reference TRBV7-2 and TRBJ2-3, the full variable domain reads GAGVSQSPSNKVTEKGKDVELRCDPISGHTALYWYRQSLGQGLEFLIYFQGNSAPDKSGLPSDRFSAERTGGSVSTLTIQRTQQEDSAVYLCASSLVPRGSGTTDTQYFGPGTRLTVL.

Points on this clone: A much larger clone lies one base from this, so it may be a read error. Distinct nucleotide sequences in the sample also encode this CDR3. The chain couples TRBV6-5 to TRBJ2-5; 7 bases map to TRBD2. The germline V gene encodes CDR1 MNHEY and CDR2 SVGAGI. The CDR3 is 13 amino acids. In nucleotides, the CDR3 is TGTGCCAGCCGAAGCGGGGATCAAGAAACCCAGTACTTC. This encodes CASRSGDQETQYF.

This clone was picked up one time. V is TRBV7-2 and J is TRBJ1-4, with TRBD1 identical over 7 bases. The trim removed 4 bases at V and 1 base at J, leaving 15 bases unmatched. The CDR3 has 19 residues. From germline, CDR1 is SGHTA and CDR2 FQGNSA. The CDR3: CASSSRWTGKWQTNEKLFF. The CDR3 DNA reads as TGTGCCAGCAGCTCACGATGGACAGGAAAATGGCAAACTAATGAAAAACTGTTTTTT.

The chain links TRBV29-1 to TRBJ1-1, with 8 bases lining up with TRBD1. The CDR3 is made up of 13 amino acids. Germline CDR1 SQVTM, CDR2 ANQGSEA. The trim removed 3 bases at V and 8 bases at J, leaving 8 bases unmatched. The CDR3 loop is CSVDRQGTKEAFF. The CDR3 DNA reads TGCAGCGTTGACAGACAGGGGACTAAAGAAGCTTTCTTT. Full variable domain (rest looked up from reference TRBV29-1 and TRBJ1-1): SAVISQKPSRDICQRGTSLTIQCQVDSQVTMMFWYRQQPGQSLTLIATANQGSEATYESGFVIDKFPISRPNLTFSTLTVSNMSPEDSSIYLCSVDRQGTKEAFFGQGTRLTVV.

The chain is built from TRBV7-3 and TRBJ2-1; D uncertain. The CDR3 runs to 12 residues. Trimming took 5 bases from V and 6 from J, leaving 8 bases between them. Germline assignment: CDR1 SGHTA and CDR2 FQGTGA. The CDR3 region is CASSIDSNEQFF. The CDR3 DNA reads as TGTGCCAGCAGCATCGACTCCAATGAGCAGTTCTTC.

In this sample, this clone turned up a few times. As DNA, the CDR3 is TGTGCCAGCGGCACCCCAGGGAGGGAGACCCAGTACTTC. Residues: CASGTPGRETQYF. The chain uses TRBV6-5 and TRBJ2-5; TRBD2 is a possible D gene (6 bases). Germline CDR1 is MNHEY and CDR2 is SVGAGI. Deletions cut 8 bases from V and 5 bases from J, with 15 bases between. The CDR3 totals 13 residues.

The CDR3 is CASTSDRGLWPQHF. In DNA, the CDR3 is TGTGCCAGCACCTCTGACAGGGGGCTCTGGCCCCAGCATTTT. The chain is built from TRBV5-4 and TRBJ1-5; 10 bases agree with TRBD1. This CDR3 spans 14 amino acids. V shed 6 bases and J 9 bases; nucleotides not matched to a gene: 9. Germline CDR1 and CDR2: SGHNT and YYREEE (reference sequence).

The CDR3 is CASSESAGGRTQYF. CDR3 nucleotides: TGTGCCAGCAGTGAGTCGGCGGGAGGAAGAACCCAGTACTTC. The genes are TRBV2 and TRBJ2-5, with 8 bases fitting TRBD2. The V segment lost 3 bases and the J segment 8 bases; nucleotides outside the gene matches: 8. CDR1 SNHLY and CDR2 FYNNEI come from the germline V gene. There are 14 residues in the CDR3.

This clone showed up just a few times. Other DNA sequences within the sample encode an identical CDR3. The chain employs TRBV2 and TRBJ1-1; TRBD1 aligns across 7 bases. Germline V gene lookup returns CDR1 SNHLY and CDR2 FYNNEI. V shed 4 bases and J 4 bases; nucleotides not matched to a gene: 3. The CDR3 runs to 13 residues. Here the CDR3 DNA reads TGTGCCAGCAGTGGACAGGGCGGCACTGAAGCTTTCTTT. It translates to CASSGQGGTEAFF.

This chain joins TRBV18 and TRBJ2-1, with no clear D. V was clipped by 3 bases and J by 6 bases, with 12 bases between them. The germline V gene encodes CDR1 KGHSH and CDR2 LQKENI. This CDR3 is 14 amino acids long. CDR3 residues: CASSPPVGPNEQFF. The CDR3 coding sequence is TGTGCCAGCTCACCTCCTGTGGGCCCCAATGAGCAGTTCTTC.

The chain couples TRBV29-1 to TRBJ1-1, with D unclear. CDR3 length equals 11 residues. V was cut by 2 bases and J by 6 bases, with 7 bases left in between. The V gene's germline CDR1 is SQVTM and CDR2 ANQGSEA. The CDR3 region is CSVESGAEAFF. The CDR3 coding sequence is TGCAGCGTTGAATCCGGGGCTGAAGCTTTCTTT.

The gene calls are TRBV27 and TRBJ2-2, with D possibly called TRBD1 or TRBD2 (5 bases each). Germline V gene lookup returns CDR1 MNHEY and CDR2 SMNVEV (reference sequence). This CDR3 spans 13 amino acids. The V gene lost 8 bases and the J gene lost 10 bases, with 17 bases spanning the gap. In DNA, the CDR3 is TGTGCCAGCGGGGGACCGATCTTGCAGGAGCTGTTTTTT. Translated, it gives CASGGPILQELFF.

The chain has TRBV7-9 and TRBJ1-1; no clear D gene. This CDR3 spans 13 amino acids. V lost 4 bases, J lost 1 base, and 7 bases lay in between. Germline values: CDR1 SEHNR, CDR2 FQNEAQ (reference sequence). In DNA, the CDR3 is TGTGCCAGCAGCTCCTCAGAGAACACTGAAGCTTTCTTT. Translation gives CASSSSENTEAFF.

As concerns this clone: No DNA is shown, since the ends of the CDR3 on it are uncertain; the CDR3 is the one TCRdb lists. The chain carries TRBV21-1 and TRBJ1-4; the D segment call TRBD1 is taken from the table without a DNA check. TRBV21-1 is a documented pseudogene. The CDR3 adds up to 16 amino acids, both ends counted. The CDR3 loop is CASSKVGTGTNEKLFF.

The rearrangement links TRBV30 to TRBJ1-2; a possible D gene is TRBD1 (5 bases). With 2 bases removed from V and 9 bases from J, the gap between germline ends came to 16 bases. This CDR3 comprises 13 residues. Germline V lookup: CDR1 GTSNPN, CDR2 SVGIG (reference sequence). CDR3 in DNA: TGTGCCTGGAGTCCGGCCTCGGGGGGGAGCTACACCTTC. Translating it yields CAWSPASGGSYTF.

V is TRBV2 and J is TRBJ2-5; 10 bases map to TRBD2. Germline CDR1 reads SNHLY; CDR2 reads FYNNEI. CDR3 length: 15 amino acids. J lost 5 bases, V lost 6 bases, and 9 bases had no gene match. The CDR3 reads CASRGGTSVRETQYF. Written as DNA, the CDR3 is TGTGCCAGCAGGGGAGGGACTAGCGTCAGGGAGACCCAGTACTTC.

CDR3 in amino acids: CASNSGSSYEQYF. In nucleotides, the CDR3 is TGTGCCAGCAATTCGGGCAGCTCCTACGAGCAGTACTTC. The J gene is TRBJ2-7, the V gene TRBV6-1; D gene ambiguous. The CDR3 has 13 amino acids. CDR1 is MNHNS, CDR2 SASEGT, per germline. The V end was cut by 7 bases, the J end by 0 bases, with 10 bases between.

This chain uses TRBV6-5 with TRBJ1-5; a possible D gene is TRBD1 (5 bases). The CDR3 covers 14 residues. CDR1 MNHEY and CDR2 SVGAGI come from the germline V gene. V lost 6 bases and J 7 bases, leaving 16 bases between the germline ends. CDR3 sequence: CASSSRLEGQPQHF. The CDR3 region has the DNA TGTGCCAGCAGCAGCCGCCTCGAGGGGCAGCCCCAGCATTTT.